A single sample is the source of the 25 T cell receptor beta chains below, sequenced in a study of CD8+ T cells in alopecia areata. Sequencing templates came from extracted RNA that was reverse transcribed into cDNA. The method was immunoSEQ multiplex PCR; TCRdb's version includes in-frame clones alone and lacks a portion of them. The sample contains hundreds of thousands of clones, roughly 69% of which appear only once. This specimen was CD4+ T cells sorted from blood, taken at week 0. Every receptor here comes from a human donor with alopecia areata.

About this clone: Different DNA sequences within this sample yield the same CDR3. This sequence joins TRBV29-1 and TRBJ2-3, with D possibly TRBD2 on 6 matching bases. The CDR3 is 11 amino acids. The ends were cut back, 5 bases at V and 5 bases at J, with 8 bases in the middle. Germline V lookup: CDR1 SQVTM, CDR2 ANQGSEA. CDR3 amino acids: CSVLGGDTQYF. The CDR3 region has the DNA TGCAGCGTTCTCGGGGGAGATACGCAGTATTTT.

DNA of the CDR3: TGTGCCAGCACCCCGGACTGGAACACCGGGGAGCTGTTTTTT. Its protein is CASTPDWNTGELFF. The chain uses TRBV6-5 and TRBJ2-2, with D tentatively TRBD2 (5 bases). The ends were cut back, 7 bases at V and 1 base at J, with 10 bases in the middle. This CDR3 has 14 residues. CDR1 MNHEY and CDR2 SVGAGI come from the germline V gene.

The chain is built from TRBV7-8 and TRBJ1-6, with 7 bases aligning to TRBD1. V shed 4 bases, J shed 0 bases, and the junction held 9 bases outside the gene matches. The germline V gene encodes CDR1 SGHVS and CDR2 FQNEAQ. This CDR3 has 18 amino acids. The CDR3 region is CASSSTRGASSYNSPLHF. In DNA form, the CDR3 reads TGTGCCAGCAGCTCGACCAGGGGGGCGAGCTCCTATAATTCACCCCTCCACTTT. Complete variable domain (other parts from reference TRBV7-8 and TRBJ1-6): GAGVSQSPRYKVAKRGQDVALRCDPISGHVSLFWYQQALGQGPEFLTYFQNEAQLDKSGLPSDRFFAERPEGSVSTLKIQRTQQEDSAVYLCASSSTRGASSYNSPLHFGNGTRLTVT.

Many counts were recorded for this clone. The chain joins TRBV2 to TRBJ2-3; D perhaps matches TRBD2 (6 bases). The germline V gene has CDR1 SNHLY and CDR2 FYNNEI. CDR3 length: 14 amino acids. V shed 3 bases and J shed 0 bases, with 7 bases lying between them. The CDR3 here is CASSEGLSTDTQYF. The DNA for the CDR3 is TGTGCCAGCAGTGAGGGACTCAGCACAGATACGCAGTATTTT.

The chain links TRBV7-9 to TRBJ2-5; 9 bases agree with TRBD1. Germline V gene sequence: CDR1 SEHNR, CDR2 FQNEAQ (reference sequence). V trimming: 5 bases; J trimming: 4 bases; junction bases outside the gene matches: 5. This CDR3 comprises 14 residues. The CDR3 loop is CASSAHRGRETQYF. Written as DNA, the CDR3 is TGTGCCAGCAGCGCCCACAGGGGGCGAGAGACCCAGTACTTC.

This clone was recorded once. The rearrangement links TRBV7-9 to TRBJ1-2, with D possibly matching TRBD1 (5 bases). This CDR3 is 13 amino acids long. The V end lost 5 bases, the J end lost 14 bases, and 21 bases lay between the germline ends. Germline loops: CDR1 SEHNR, CDR2 FQNEAQ (reference sequence). CDR3 residues: CASSTAGHPVDTF. CDR3 in DNA: TGTGCCAGCAGCACAGCCGGACACCCAGTAGATACCTTC.

The gene calls are TRBV7-9 and TRBJ2-7, with TRBD1 matching over 9 bases. V gave up 5 bases and J gave up 12 bases; unmatched junction bases: 8. The CDR3 spans 12 residues. Germline V lookup: CDR1 SEHNR, CDR2 FQNEAQ (reference sequence). This CDR3 reads CASSQLDRGGYF. CDR3 nucleotides: TGTGCCAGCAGCCAACTGGACAGGGGAGGGTACTTC.

The rearrangement links TRBV29-1 to TRBJ1-1; perhaps TRBD1 as D (5 bases). CDR1 is SQVTM and CDR2 is ANQGSEA in the germline V gene. This CDR3 region has 14 residues. Trimming left V 5 bases short and J 1 base short, with 14 bases between. The CDR3 region is CSVRIWGGNTEAFF. Written as DNA, the CDR3 is TGCAGCGTTCGGATCTGGGGCGGGAACACTGAAGCTTTCTTT.

J is TRBJ1-1 and V is TRBV25-1; D not resolved. The CDR3 has 14 amino acids. V lost 4 bases and J lost 1, with 10 bases in between. The germline CDR1 and CDR2 sequences are MGHDK and SYGVNS. The CDR3 bases are TGTGCCAGCAGTGGGCTTACAGAGAACACTGAAGCTTTCTTT. This translates into CASSGLTENTEAFF.

V and J are TRBV29-1 and TRBJ2-7, with 11 bases fitting TRBD2. The V segment lost 6 bases and the J segment 3 bases; nucleotides outside the gene matches: 10. Germline values: CDR1 SQVTM, CDR2 ANQGSEA. The CDR3 runs 15 residues. CDR3 sequence: CSVDTGTSGYYEQYF. In DNA form, the CDR3 reads TGCAGCGTGGATACCGGGACTAGCGGATACTACGAGCAGTACTTC.

V gene TRBV19 combines with J gene TRBJ2-2; D uncertain. Germline CDR1 and CDR2: LNHDA and SQIVND (reference sequence). The CDR3 is 13 residues long. Between the trimmed V and J ends, which lost 3 bases and 5 bases, there was a span of 7 bases. The CDR3 DNA reads as TGTGCCAGTAGTATTGGAGAGACCGGGGAGCTGTTTTTT. Protein sequence: CASSIGETGELFF.

V is TRBV9 and J is TRBJ2-7; no definite D call. V was cut by 0 bases and J by 3 bases, with 10 bases left in between. There are 14 residues in the CDR3. CDR1 SGDLS and CDR2 YYNGEE come from the germline V gene. The CDR3 protein is CASSVAVGGYEQYF. The CDR3 nucleotides read TGTGCCAGCAGCGTAGCCGTGGGCGGCTACGAGCAGTACTTC.

The count of this clone is one. The chain uses TRBV4-3 and TRBJ1-6, with D maybe TRBD1 (5 bases). The V end lost 0 bases, the J end lost 8 bases, and 20 bases lay between the germline ends. The CDR3 runs to 18 residues. CDR1 is LGHNA, CDR2 YSLEER, per germline. Here the CDR3 reads CASSQDLGWDGGYSPLHF. The CDR3 DNA reads as TGCGCCAGCAGCCAAGATTTAGGATGGGACGGCGGGTATTCACCCCTCCACTTT.

This sequence joins TRBV27 and TRBJ2-5; D may be TRBD1 or TRBD2 (5 bases each). From germline, CDR1 is MNHEY and CDR2 SMNVEV (reference sequence). The CDR3 is 12 amino acids. The V and J ends lost 6 bases and 5 bases respectively, with 10 bases between them. CDR3 bases: TGTGCCAGCAGATCAGGGAGTGAGACCCAGTACTTC. This translates into CASRSGSETQYF.

This chain joins TRBV29-1 and TRBJ2-4, with TRBD1 identical over 8 bases. V shed 6 bases and J 1 base; nucleotides not matched to a gene: 2. This CDR3 region has 13 residues. Germline loops: CDR1 SQVTM, CDR2 ANQGSEA. The CDR3 spells CSVRDRAKNIQYF. The DNA for the CDR3 is TGCAGCGTAAGGGACAGGGCCAAAAACATTCAGTACTTC. Combining the CDR3 with reference TRBV29-1 and TRBJ2-4 gives the whole variable domain SAVISQKPSRDICQRGTSLTIQCQVDSQVTMMFWYRQQPGQSLTLIATANQGSEATYESGFVIDKFPISRPNLTFSTLTVSNMSPEDSSIYLCSVRDRAKNIQYFGAGTRLSVL.

The V gene is TRBV18, the J gene TRBJ2-5; no clear D. Between the trimmed V and J ends, which lost 6 bases and 1 base, there was a span of 12 bases. From germline, CDR1 is KGHSH and CDR2 LQKENI. This CDR3 has 14 residues. CDR3: CASSLRTSQETQYF. CDR3 sequence (DNA): TGTGCCAGCTCCCTCAGGACGTCCCAAGAGACCCAGTACTTC.

On this clone itself: The sample has other DNA sequences that encode this CDR3 too. The chain employs TRBV20-1 and TRBJ1-2, with no clear D. Trimming left V 0 bases short and J 5 bases short, with 4 bases between. The CDR3 runs to 11 residues. Germline assignment: CDR1 DFQATT and CDR2 SNEGSKA (reference sequence). CDR3 loop: CSAREGYGYTF. The DNA for the CDR3 is TGCAGTGCTAGAGAAGGATATGGCTACACCTTC.

The rearrangement joins TRBV27 to TRBJ2-3, with 9 bases aligning to TRBD2. V was pared by 1 base and J by 3 bases, with 2 bases of the junction left unmatched. CDR1 is MNHEY, CDR2 SMNVEV, per germline (reference sequence). The CDR3 length is 15 residues. Here the CDR3 reads CASSLYGLATDTQYF. CDR3 sequence (DNA): TGTGCCAGCAGTTTATACGGACTAGCGACAGATACGCAGTATTTT.

The chain uses TRBV23-1 and TRBJ1-5, with no clear D. TRBV23-1 is an ORF for which the function is uncertain. This CDR3 has 12 residues. Trimming removed 6 bases from V and 3 bases from J, with 6 bases in between. This CDR3 reads CASRRINQPQHF. CDR3 in DNA: TGCGCCAGCAGGAGGATCAATCAGCCCCAGCATTTT.

This chain connects TRBV27 to TRBJ2-2; 10 nucleotides match TRBD1. V lost 3 bases to trimming and J lost 6 bases; unmatched junction nucleotides: 10. This CDR3 has 17 residues. Per the germline V gene, CDR1 is MNHEY and CDR2 is SMNVEV (reference sequence). The CDR3 DNA reads as TGTGCCAGCAGTTTCTCCGGACAGGGGGATAGCCCCGGGGAGCTGTTTTTT. It is translated as CASSFSGQGDSPGELFF.

The chain links TRBV7-2 to TRBJ1-6; tentatively, D is TRBD1 (5 bases). This CDR3 comprises 18 residues. Trimming left V 1 base short and J 5 bases short, with 18 bases between. Germline V lookup: CDR1 SGHTA, CDR2 FQGNSA. CDR3 coding DNA: TGTGCCAGCAGCTTAGTTCCCGGGGGGACTAGAAATAATTCACCCCTCCACTTT. Protein: CASSLVPGGTRNNSPLHF.

There are a few counts of this clone. V and J are TRBV6-5 and TRBJ2-1, with D possibly TRBD2 on 5 matching bases. Between the trimmed V and J ends, which lost 6 bases and 2 bases, there was a span of 11 bases. This CDR3 spans 14 amino acids. The V gene's germline CDR1 is MNHEY and CDR2 SVGAGI. For the CDR3, the DNA is TGTGCCAGCAGCTCCGGCGGGCCCTACAATGAGCAGTTCTTC. As protein: CASSSGGPYNEQFF.

This clone came up once. This chain joins TRBV29-1 and TRBJ1-2, with D unresolved. CDR1 and CDR2 from the germline V gene are SQVTM and ANQGSEA. The CDR3 spans 13 residues. The V end lost 6 bases, the J end lost 0 bases, and 11 bases lay between the germline ends. CDR3 region: CSVARDTNYGYTF. DNA of the CDR3: TGCAGCGTCGCCCGGGATACTAACTATGGCTACACCTTC.

This clone turned up a few times. The chain carries TRBV11-1 and TRBJ1-4, with D perhaps matching TRBD1 (6 bases). The CDR3 sequence is 14 residues long. The V end was cut by 5 bases, the J end by 5 bases, with 12 bases between. Germline V gene data show CDR1 as SGHAT and CDR2 as FQDESV (reference sequence). The CDR3: CASSLDSLNEKLFF. The CDR3 DNA reads as TGTGCCAGCAGCCTGGACAGTCTCAATGAAAAACTGTTTTTT.

J is TRBJ2-2 and V is TRBV5-1; 10 bases map to TRBD1. This CDR3 spans 17 amino acids. Germline CDR1 reads SGHRS; CDR2 reads YFSETQ. The V segment lost 3 bases and the J segment 8 bases; nucleotides outside the gene matches: 13. The CDR3 sequence is CASSSSGTGANVGELFF. The CDR3 DNA follows: TGCGCCAGCAGCTCCTCCGGGACAGGGGCTAACGTTGGGGAGCTGTTTTTT.